This TCR beta chain was found in a study of early T cells in non-severe SARS-CoV-2 infection. Each CDR3 protein gets one entry after TCRdb re-called the 5' RACE reads with MiXCR. The table includes roughly 51,000 distinct CDR3 sequences, around 6% detected once. Germline V lookup: CDR1 MGHRA, CDR2 YSYEKL. V dropped 3 bases and J dropped 3 bases, with 15 bases sitting between them. CDR3 size: 15 residues. J is TRBJ2-7 and V is TRBV4-1; tentatively, D is TRBD2 (5 bases). The TCR was taken from an adult who was a healthcare worker with PCR-confirmed SARS-CoV-2 infection or an uninfected control (not recorded which). The source was whole blood, collected at baseline. The CDR3 bases are TGCGCCAGCAGCCAGGGCGACCAGCGGTTCTACGAGCAGTACTTC. Protein: CASSQGDQRFYEQYF.